This TCR beta chain was captured in a study of shared clonotypes between healthy human individuals. Study-level information: The plates for each donor numbered three CD4 naive, three CD4 memory, two CD8 naive and one CD8 memory.

Those who donated, Caucasian adults without exception, all lived in Nashville, Tennessee. Assay: immunoSEQ multiplex PCR; the TCRdb copy retains only in-frame clones and omits some. The data hold some 500,000 clones, with more than 95% observed a single time. This CDR3 has 14 amino acids. Germline V gene lookup returns CDR1 MNHEY and CDR2 SVGAGI. Trimming cost V 5 bases and J 6 bases; bases outside gene matches: 6. The chain joins TRBV6-5 to TRBJ2-2; TRBD1 agrees at 7 bases. The sequence came from a woman aged 25 to 45 in good health. Sequences were obtained from naive CD4+ T cells sorted from blood. Indicated subset: CD45RA+ positively selected. CDR3 loop: CASSRQGVAGELFF. CDR3 in DNA: TGTGCCAGCAGTAGACAGGGTGTCGCCGGGGAGCTGTTTTTT.